This T cell receptor (beta chain) was documented in a study of blood T cell repertoires in COVID-19. Study information: Collection of acute and convalescent COVID-19 samples took place in the United States, Italy and Spain. T cells, B-cell-depleted T cells, or PBMCs provided the cDNA or gDNA that served as material.

How the authors handled the data: Cell counts per sample came from amplifying reference gene primers. Only in-frame clones appear in the TCRdb table, and some are missing; sequencing was by immunoSEQ multiplex PCR. The DNA gave D and trimming, while V, J and clone size come from that table. Of 61,000 or so clones in the sample, approximately 86% are singletons; the top ten hold around 18%. The CDR3 spans 18 residues. Germline CDR1 reads MNHEY; CDR2 reads SVGEGT. Germline trimming cut 0 bases from V and 4 bases from J; bases unmatched to any gene: 10. This chain uses TRBV6-2 or TRBV6-3 with TRBJ2-3, with TRBD2 identical over 10 bases. This clonotype was sampled from a woman older than 75 with active COVID-19. Material for sequencing was peripheral blood. CDR3 nucleotide sequence: TGTGCCAGCAGTTACTCCGGGACTAGCGTGGGTGACTCAGATACGCAGTATTTT. This codes for CASSYSGTSVGDSDTQYF.